Listed below are T cell receptor beta chains from one sample, sequenced in a study of CD8 T cells in ankylosing spondylitis. TCRdb reprocessed the 5' RACE reads via MiXCR and lists one record per CDR3 protein. This table has just under 550,000 distinct CDR3 sequences, roughly 12% appearing once. The specimen sequenced was blood, either unsorted or a sorted T cell fraction (not recorded which). Source of these receptors: a male donor with ankylosing spondylitis. CDR3s include the opening cysteine and the closing phenylalanine or tryptophan. Clone size is not always given. Where it is, it says once, few, many or a class for expanded clones.

many TRBJ2-6 TRBV12-3/TRBV12-4 CASSSGLSGANVLTF
few TRBJ2-1 TRBV20-1 CSALGRRNEQFF
NA TRBJ2-7 TRBV7-6 CASSLAGRTGTYEQYF
NA TRBJ2-1 TRBV10-3 CAIMTGDAYNEQFF
few TRBJ2-7 TRBV10-3 CAISDPPNEQYF
many TRBJ2-3 TRBV20-1 CSARANSGMDTQYF
NA TRBJ1-5 TRBV4-1 CASSQDDRGLGNQPQHF
NA TRBJ2-3 TRBV11-3 CASSRRLAPDTQYF
NA TRBJ2-3 TRBV5-1 CASSLQVGGVTDTQYF
few TRBJ2-3 TRBV12-3/TRBV12-4 CASSLYPDTQYF
few TRBJ2-5 TRBV27 CASSPVGNLGVGTQYF
NA TRBJ2-2 TRBV7-8 CASSLRRTSGIPGELFF
NA TRBJ2-7 TRBV29-1 CSVGGYDRYEQYF
many TRBJ2-4 TRBV25-1 CASSEWTAKNIQYF
NA TRBJ2-5 TRBV23-1 CASSRKRDGQDQETQYF
many TRBJ2-7 TRBV12-3/TRBV12-4 CASSLSGESYEQYF
NA TRBJ2-3 TRBV5-5 CASSLEGRSSTDTQYF
many TRBJ1-1 TRBV5-1 CASSFEGYTEAFF
few TRBJ2-2 TRBV24-1 CATSDFNRNGELFF
NA TRBJ2-1 TRBV15 CATSRAGSLAFF
NA TRBJ2-1 TRBV6-1 CASSVRDGTSGYNEQFF
few TRBJ2-1 TRBV20-1 CSARDASGINEQFF
NA TRBJ2-2 TRBV20-1 CSAHLGSGGDGELFF
few TRBJ2-1 TRBV12-3/TRBV12-4 CASRKGGTSGEQFF
few TRBJ2-1 TRBV5-1 CASSTGLETYNEQFF
NA TRBJ2-1 TRBV6-5 CASSYVTGVGNEQFF
few TRBJ2-3 TRBV11-2 CASSELRGRGPDTQYF
many TRBJ1-5 TRBV3-1 CASSQEGQPQHF
few TRBJ2-5 TRBV9 CASSVGAGITETQYF
many TRBJ2-4 TRBV7-9 CASSLSKAKNIQYF
few TRBJ2-2 TRBV24-1 CATSDLGTGELFF
few TRBJ2-5 TRBV19 CASSTFLIAGGKETQYF
NA TRBJ1-1 TRBV28 CASSFTVRTEAFF
NA TRBJ1-2 TRBV12-3/TRBV12-4 CASRGRGRPNYGYTF
NA TRBJ1-1 TRBV24-1 CATSDWIGRGTEAFF
few TRBJ1-1 TRBV25-1 CASSGPVGESTEAFF